The 15 T cell receptor beta chains in this list originate from one sample, sequenced in a study of cytomegalovirus exposure and HLA in healthy donors. Researchers ran the PCR with 60 Vbeta and 13 Jbeta primers. TCRdb keeps only in-frame clones here, not all; method: immunoSEQ multiplex PCR. The sample yields 75,000 to 100,000 clones, 80% seen once. Sequencing was performed on PBMCs. These receptors were obtained from a man in his thirties or forties in good health and CMV-seronegative.

The chain couples TRBV5-1 to TRBJ2-3; 9 bases align to TRBD2. The germline CDR1 and CDR2 sequences are SGHRS and YFSETQ. This CDR3 is built from 15 residues. V was pared by 6 bases and J by 4 bases, with 9 bases of the junction left unmatched. The CDR3 loop is CASNIAGVGADTQYF. In DNA form, the CDR3 reads TGCGCCAGCAACATAGCGGGAGTCGGAGCAGATACGCAGTATTTT.

The J gene is TRBJ1-1, the V gene TRBV28, with D uncertain. The CDR3 has 12 amino acids. V was shortened by 5 bases and J by 8 bases, with 12 bases between the two germline ends. Germline CDR1 is MDHEN and CDR2 is SYDVKM. The CDR3 spells CASSPLRVEAFF. DNA for the CDR3: TGTGCCAGCAGTCCCCTGCGGGTGGAAGCTTTCTTT.

The chain combines TRBV12-5 with TRBJ2-1; D is uncertain. The CDR3 spans 11 residues. Germline V lookup: CDR1 LGHNT, CDR2 FRNRAP. Trimming pared 7 bases from V and 4 bases from J, leaving 5 bases between. CDR3 nucleotide sequence: TGTGCTAGTGCCTTTTACAATGAGCAGTTCTTC. Encoded protein: CASAFYNEQFF.

The chain carries TRBV18 and TRBJ1-3; D not certain. From germline, CDR1 is KGHSH and CDR2 LQKENI. V lost 0 bases, J lost 1 base, and 10 bases lay in between. This CDR3 is 16 amino acids long. The CDR3 reads CASSPPARMSGNTIYF. CDR3 nucleotides: TGTGCCAGCTCACCACCGGCCCGAATGTCTGGAAACACCATATATTTT.

The J gene is TRBJ2-1, the V gene TRBV11-2; TRBD1 aligns across 10 bases. Germline V gene lookup returns CDR1 SGHAT and CDR2 FQNNGV. V lost 4 bases to trimming and J lost 2 bases; unmatched junction nucleotides: 2. The CDR3 covers 15 residues. The CDR3 bases are TGTGCCAGCAGCTCAGGACAGGGGGCCTACAATGAGCAGTTCTTC. Its translation: CASSSGQGAYNEQFF.

The V gene is TRBV7-6, the J gene TRBJ2-7; D is uncertain. Germline CDR1 and CDR2: SGHVS and FNYEAQ. Trimming took 1 base from V and 1 from J, leaving 8 bases between them. The CDR3 is 14 amino acids. CDR3 nucleotides: TGTGCCAGCAGCTTAGATGTACTATCCTACGAGCAGTACTTC. Translated: CASSLDVLSYEQYF.

This clone was observed a single time. The genes are TRBV19 and TRBJ2-1, with 9 bases identical to TRBD1. In germline, CDR1 is LNHDA, CDR2 SQIVND (reference sequence). The CDR3 consists of 16 residues. V gave up 1 base and J gave up 5 bases; unmatched junction bases: 6. CDR3 bases: TGTGCCAGTAGTATAGGGGACAGGGTACCCGACAATGAGCAGTTCTTC. Protein product: CASSIGDRVPDNEQFF. Variable domain in full (rest from reference TRBV19 and TRBJ2-1): DGGITQSPKYLFRKEGQNVTLSCEQNLNHDAMYWYRQDPGQGLRLIYYSQIVNDFQKGDIAEGYSVSREKKESFPLTVTSAQKNPTAFYLCASSIGDRVPDNEQFFGPGTRLTVL.

This clone is a singleton in its sample. The rearrangement links TRBV5-4 to TRBJ1-1; TRBD1 might be the D (6 bases). The CDR3 runs 15 residues. Germline V CDR1 and CDR2: SGHNT, YYREEE (reference sequence). V lost 0 bases and J lost 5, with 14 bases in between. CDR3 in DNA: TGTGCCAGCAGCTTGGTTGGACAGATAGGAACTGAAGCTTTCTTT. Its protein is CASSLVGQIGTEAFF.

This clone was detected a few times. The J gene is TRBJ2-2, the V gene TRBV6-5; D unclear. Trimming pared 5 bases from V and 2 bases from J, leaving 9 bases between. CDR1 is MNHEY, CDR2 SVGAGI, per germline. The CDR3 sequence is 14 residues long. The CDR3: CASSKQRNTGELFF. CDR3 in DNA: TGTGCCAGCAGTAAACAGAGAAACACCGGGGAGCTGTTTTTT.

Only one count was recorded for this clone. The chain links TRBV7-2 to TRBJ2-5; TRBD1 aligns across 7 bases. The CDR3 totals 14 residues. Trimming took 4 bases from V and 5 from J; bases not matched to a gene: 7. In germline, CDR1 is SGHTA, CDR2 FQGNSA. The CDR3 DNA sequence: TGTGCCAGCAGCTACCGGGTCAGGGGGGAGACCCAGTACTTC. Its protein is CASSYRVRGETQYF.

The V and J genes are TRBV7-9 and TRBJ2-7; TRBD1 might be the D (6 bases). With 4 bases removed from V and 5 bases from J, the gap between germline ends came to 6 bases. CDR1 and CDR2 (germline): SEHNR, FQNEAQ (reference sequence). The CDR3 length is 11 residues. CDR3 amino acids: CASSSGDEQYF. CDR3 nucleotides: TGTGCCAGCAGCTCAGGGGACGAGCAGTACTTC.

The chain has TRBV14 and TRBJ2-2; possible D gene TRBD1, 5 bases. This CDR3 spans 13 amino acids. The V gene's germline CDR1 is SGHDN and CDR2 FVKESK. V was clipped by 2 bases and J by 8 bases, with 9 bases between them. CDR3 in amino acids: CASSQQGRGELFF. DNA for the CDR3: TGTGCCAGCAGCCAACAGGGCAGAGGGGAGCTGTTTTTT.

The V and J genes are TRBV5-1 and TRBJ2-7, with 9 nucleotides matching TRBD1. Germline V gives CDR1 SGHRS, CDR2 YFSETQ. V lost 4 bases and J lost 2; bases outside the gene matches: 4. CDR3 size: 14 residues. The CDR3 DNA reads as TGCGCCAGCAGCCCAAACAGGGGGCCCTACGAGCAGTACTTC. Translating gives CASSPNRGPYEQYF.

This clone was counted only a few times. The chain recombines TRBV19 with TRBJ1-1; TRBD1 is a possible D gene (6 bases). CDR1 is LNHDA, CDR2 SQIVND, per germline (reference sequence). Trimming took off 9 bases at V and 4 bases at J, with 15 bases between the two ends. This CDR3 has 13 residues. The CDR3 loop is CASWVGRGTEAFF. The CDR3 nucleotides read TGTGCCAGCTGGGTGGGCAGGGGCACTGAAGCTTTCTTT.

This clone appeared once. V is TRBV2 and J is TRBJ1-2, with 8 nucleotides matching TRBD1. Germline CDR1 reads SNHLY; CDR2 reads FYNNEI. This CDR3 has 15 amino acids. Trimming removed 9 bases from V and 1 base from J; junction bases left unmatched: 10. The CDR3 reads CASILTGGSNYGYTF. For the CDR3, the DNA is TGTGCCAGTATTCTTACAGGGGGGAGTAACTATGGCTACACCTTC.